These 7 T cell receptor beta chains originate from one sample sequenced in a study of T-cell memory formation after mild COVID-19. TCRdb called the 5' RACE reads again in MiXCR, with one record for every CDR3 protein. The sample includes over 350,000 distinct CDR3 sequences, roughly a quarter of them seen just once. Specimen: PBMCs or a T cell subset sorted from them (not recorded which). Receptors were obtained from an adult woman who had mild COVID-19 (a few samples of this study predate the infection). Cell type and time point are not known.

The V and J genes are TRBV20-1 and TRBJ1-1; D is unclear. The length of the CDR3 is 12 residues. Trimming removed 3 bases from V and 3 bases from J, with 8 bases in between. Per germline, CDR1 DFQATT and CDR2 SNEGSKA (reference sequence). Here the CDR3 DNA reads TGCAGTGCTAGGACTGGCGACACTGAAGCTTTCTTT. This encodes CSARTGDTEAFF.

This chain joins TRBV5-1 and TRBJ2-7; D perhaps matches TRBD2 (5 bases). Germline loops: CDR1 SGHRS, CDR2 YFSETQ. V dropped 2 bases and J dropped 3 bases, with 12 bases sitting between them. CDR3 length: 14 amino acids. The chain's CDR3 is CASSFGVGDYEQYF. CDR3 nucleotide sequence: TGCGCCAGCAGCTTCGGTGTCGGGGACTACGAGCAGTACTTC.

A few counts support this clonotype. This chain uses TRBV6-5 with TRBJ1-2, with 7 positions matching TRBD1. V gave up 5 bases and J gave up 7 bases; unmatched junction bases: 13. The germline gives CDR1 MNHEY, CDR2 SVGAGI. The CDR3 consists of 15 residues. CDR3 amino acids: CASSQGIDRARGYTF. In DNA, the CDR3 is TGTGCCAGCAGTCAGGGGATAGACAGGGCGCGTGGCTACACCTTC.

The V and J genes are TRBV2 and TRBJ1-5, with unresolved D. The germline V gene has CDR1 SNHLY and CDR2 FYNNEI. There are 12 residues in the CDR3. Trimming removed 6 bases from V and 6 bases from J, with 9 bases in between. The CDR3 loop reads CASSALGQPQHF. For the CDR3, the DNA is TGTGCCAGCAGCGCGCTCGGTCAGCCCCAGCATTTT.

This clonotype has just one count. The rearrangement uses TRBV30 and TRBJ2-6, with 9 bases fitting TRBD1. With 4 bases clipped from V and 1 base from J, the junction kept 8 bases outside the gene matches. Germline CDR1 and CDR2: GTSNPN and SVGIG (reference sequence). The CDR3 length is 17 residues. This CDR3 is CAWNGQGLGSGANVLTF. The CDR3 bases are TGTGCCTGGAACGGACAGGGGCTAGGTTCTGGGGCCAACGTCCTGACTTTC.

Written as DNA, the CDR3 is TGTGCCATGAGGGGACTAGCGGTAACCTACGAGCAGTACTTC. Its translation: CAMRGLAVTYEQYF. The chain recombines TRBV21-1 with TRBJ2-7; the table calls TRBD2, which could not be checked here. TRBV21-1 is flagged as a pseudogene. This CDR3 has 14 residues.

Concerning this clonotype: A much larger clone sits a single nucleotide away, making a read error possible. This chain connects TRBV24-1 to TRBJ2-2; the D gene is possibly TRBD1 (6 bases). CDR1 is KGHDR, CDR2 SFDVKD, per germline. The V gene lost 7 bases and the J gene lost 1 base, with 9 bases spanning the gap. The CDR3 runs to 14 residues. This chain's CDR3 is CATRPQGNTGELFF. The DNA of the CDR3 is TGTGCCACCAGGCCACAGGGGAACACCGGGGAGCTGTTTTTT.